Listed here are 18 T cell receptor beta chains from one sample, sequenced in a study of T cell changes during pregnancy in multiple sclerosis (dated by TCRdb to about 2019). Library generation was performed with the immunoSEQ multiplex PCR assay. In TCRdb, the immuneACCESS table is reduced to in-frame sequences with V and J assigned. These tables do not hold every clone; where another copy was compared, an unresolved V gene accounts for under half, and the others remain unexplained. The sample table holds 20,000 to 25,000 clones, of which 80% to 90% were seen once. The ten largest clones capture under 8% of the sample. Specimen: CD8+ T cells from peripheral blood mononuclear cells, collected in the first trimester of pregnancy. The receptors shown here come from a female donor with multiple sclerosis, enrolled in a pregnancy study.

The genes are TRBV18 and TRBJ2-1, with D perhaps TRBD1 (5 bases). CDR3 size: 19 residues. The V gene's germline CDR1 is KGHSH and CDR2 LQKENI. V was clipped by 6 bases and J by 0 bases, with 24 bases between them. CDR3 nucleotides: TGTGCCAGCTCGTCAAAAGACCGACAGCTCCGGCCCTCCTACAATGAGCAGTTCTTC. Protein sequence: CASSSKDRQLRPSYNEQFF.

The CDR3 loop reads CASSETGDGTSGTIIYNEQFF. The CDR3 nucleotides are TGTGCCAGCAGTGAGACAGGGGATGGGACTAGCGGGACGATTATTTACAATGAGCAGTTCTTC. The chain has TRBV2 and TRBJ2-1; TRBD2 matches at 13 bases. This CDR3 spans 21 amino acids. Looked up from germline, CDR1 is SNHLY and CDR2 is FYNNEI. With 3 bases clipped from V and 4 bases from J, the junction kept 18 bases outside the gene matches.

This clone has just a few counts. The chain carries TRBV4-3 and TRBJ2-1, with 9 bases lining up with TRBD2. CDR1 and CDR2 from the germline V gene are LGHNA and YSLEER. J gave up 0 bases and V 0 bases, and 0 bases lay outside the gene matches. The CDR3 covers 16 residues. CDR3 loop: CASSQEAGGSYNEQFF. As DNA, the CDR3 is TGCGCCAGCAGCCAAGAAGCGGGAGGCTCCTACAATGAGCAGTTCTTC.

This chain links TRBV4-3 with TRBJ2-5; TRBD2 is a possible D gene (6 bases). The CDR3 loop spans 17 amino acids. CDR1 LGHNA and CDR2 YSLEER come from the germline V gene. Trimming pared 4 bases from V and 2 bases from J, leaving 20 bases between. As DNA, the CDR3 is TGCGCCAGCAGCCGAACCCTGTGGGGAGGCCAACAAGAGACCCAGTACTTC. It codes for CASSRTLWGGQQETQYF.

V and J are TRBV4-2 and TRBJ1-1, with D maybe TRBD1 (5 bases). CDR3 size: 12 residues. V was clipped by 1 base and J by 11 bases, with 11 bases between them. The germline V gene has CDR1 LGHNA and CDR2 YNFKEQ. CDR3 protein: CASSQGQGGAFF. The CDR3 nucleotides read TGTGCCAGCAGCCAAGGCCAGGGTGGGGCTTTCTTT.

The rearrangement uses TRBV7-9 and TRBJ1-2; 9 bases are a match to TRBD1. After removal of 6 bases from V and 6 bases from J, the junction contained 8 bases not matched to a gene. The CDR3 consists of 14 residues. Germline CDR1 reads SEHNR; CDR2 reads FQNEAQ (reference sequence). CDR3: CASRGTGHRDGYTF. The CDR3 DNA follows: TGTGCCAGCAGGGGGACAGGGCATAGGGATGGCTACACCTTC.

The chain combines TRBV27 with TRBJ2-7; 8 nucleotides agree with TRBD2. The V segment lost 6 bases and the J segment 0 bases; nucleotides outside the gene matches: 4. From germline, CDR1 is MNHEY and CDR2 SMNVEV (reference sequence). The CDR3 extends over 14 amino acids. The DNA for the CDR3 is TGTGCCAGCAGACTAGCGGTGAGCTCCTACGAGCAGTACTTC. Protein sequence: CASRLAVSSYEQYF.

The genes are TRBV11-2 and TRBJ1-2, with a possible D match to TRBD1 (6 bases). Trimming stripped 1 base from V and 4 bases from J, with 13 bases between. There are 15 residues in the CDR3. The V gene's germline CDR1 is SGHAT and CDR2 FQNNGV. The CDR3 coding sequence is TGTGCCAGCAGCTTAGCAGTGGACAGAGTCTATGGCTACACCTTC. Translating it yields CASSLAVDRVYGYTF.

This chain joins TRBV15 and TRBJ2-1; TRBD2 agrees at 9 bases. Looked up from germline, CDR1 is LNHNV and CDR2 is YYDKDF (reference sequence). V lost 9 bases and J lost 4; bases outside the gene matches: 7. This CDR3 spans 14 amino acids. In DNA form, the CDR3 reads TGTGCCACAGCTTGGACTAGCGTGTACAATGAGCAGTTCTTC. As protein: CATAWTSVYNEQFF.

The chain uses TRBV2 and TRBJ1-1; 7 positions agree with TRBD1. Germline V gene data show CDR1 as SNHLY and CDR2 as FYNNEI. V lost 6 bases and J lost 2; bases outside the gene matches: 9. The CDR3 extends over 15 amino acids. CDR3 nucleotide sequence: TGTGCCAGCAGCGAATATACAGGGGTCAACACTGAAGCTTTCTTT. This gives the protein CASSEYTGVNTEAFF. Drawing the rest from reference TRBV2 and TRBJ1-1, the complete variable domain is EPEVTQTPSHQVTQMGQEVILRCVPISNHLYFYWYRQILGQKVEFLVSFYNNEISEKSEIFDDQFSVERPDGSNFTLKIRSTKLEDSAMYFCASSEYTGVNTEAFFGQGTRLTVV.

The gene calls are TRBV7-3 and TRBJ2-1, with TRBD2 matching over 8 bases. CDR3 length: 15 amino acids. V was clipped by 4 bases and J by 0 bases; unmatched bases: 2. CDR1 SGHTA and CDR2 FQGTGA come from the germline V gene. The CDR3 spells CASSSLAASYNEQFF. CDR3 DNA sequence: TGTGCCAGCAGCTCACTAGCGGCCTCCTACAATGAGCAGTTCTTC.

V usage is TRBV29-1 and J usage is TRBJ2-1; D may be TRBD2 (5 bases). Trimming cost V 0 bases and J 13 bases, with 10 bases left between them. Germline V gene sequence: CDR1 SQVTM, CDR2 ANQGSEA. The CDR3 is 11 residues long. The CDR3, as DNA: TGCAGCGTTGAAGATCGGGCGGGCCAGTTCTTC. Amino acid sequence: CSVEDRAGQFF.

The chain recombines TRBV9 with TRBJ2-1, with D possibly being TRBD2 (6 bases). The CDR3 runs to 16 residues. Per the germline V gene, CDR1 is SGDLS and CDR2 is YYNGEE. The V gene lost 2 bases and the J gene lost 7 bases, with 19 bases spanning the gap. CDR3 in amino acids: CASSVVPGLTQNEQFF. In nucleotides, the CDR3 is TGTGCCAGCAGCGTCGTACCGGGACTCACACAGAATGAGCAGTTCTTC.

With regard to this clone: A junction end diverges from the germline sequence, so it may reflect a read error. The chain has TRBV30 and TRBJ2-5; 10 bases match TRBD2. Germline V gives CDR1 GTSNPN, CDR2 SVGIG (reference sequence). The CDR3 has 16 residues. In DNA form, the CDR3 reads TGTGCCGGGAGGGGGGGAGCGGGAGGGGGCCAAGAGACCCAGTACTTC. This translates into CAGRGGAGGGQETQYF.

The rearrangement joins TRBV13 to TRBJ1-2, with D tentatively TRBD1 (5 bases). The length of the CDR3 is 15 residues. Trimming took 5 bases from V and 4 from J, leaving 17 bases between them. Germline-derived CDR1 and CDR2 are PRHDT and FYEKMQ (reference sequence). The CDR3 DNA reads TGTGCCAGCAGCCCCGGTGTCGGGGGTCTCTATGGCTACACCTTC. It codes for CASSPGVGGLYGYTF.

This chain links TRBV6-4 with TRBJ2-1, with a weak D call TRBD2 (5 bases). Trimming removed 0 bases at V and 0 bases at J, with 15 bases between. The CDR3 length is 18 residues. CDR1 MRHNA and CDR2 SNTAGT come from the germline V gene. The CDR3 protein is CASSDSIDLAGSYNEQFF. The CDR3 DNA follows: TGTGCCAGCAGTGACTCAATCGACTTGGCGGGCTCCTACAATGAGCAGTTCTTC.

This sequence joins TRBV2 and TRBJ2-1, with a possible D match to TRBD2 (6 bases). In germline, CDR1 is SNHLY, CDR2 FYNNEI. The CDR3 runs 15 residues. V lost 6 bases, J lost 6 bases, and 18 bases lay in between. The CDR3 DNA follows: TGTGCCAGCAGGGATACTAGCCAGAAAGCCAATGAGCAGTTCTTC. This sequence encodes CASRDTSQKANEQFF.

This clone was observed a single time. The CDR3 DNA reads as TGTGCCAGCAGCAGGACTAGCGGGAGCTCCTACGAGCAGTACTTC. It encodes CASSRTSGSSYEQYF. The chain joins TRBV28 to TRBJ2-7, with 13 nucleotides matching TRBD2. Per the germline V gene, CDR1 is MDHEN and CDR2 is SYDVKM. This CDR3 has 15 amino acids. J was trimmed by 0 bases and V by 6 bases; bases with no gene match: 2.